This T cell receptor (beta chain) was captured by sequencing in a study of Ad26.COV2.S vaccination and SARS-CoV-2 variants (dated by TCRdb to 2020 to 2022). For context, the study as a whole: Donors in the vaccine arm were drawn from COV1001, a phase I-IIa trial of Ad26.COV2.S in healthy adults that was multicentre, randomized, double-blind and placebo-controlled. Ad26.COV2.S was administered intramuscularly at a dose of 5x10^10 or 1x10^11 viral particles, either as one shot or as two shots given 56 days apart. TCRbeta repertoire sequencing served as the tool for gauging how specific and how broad the SARS-CoV-2-reactive T cell receptors were following Ad26.COV2.S vaccination. A total of 32 samples were included in the TCR-sequenced set, comprising roughly 19 Ad26.COV2.S vaccine recipients, 5 placebo recipients and 8 SARS-CoV-2 convalescent individuals. Participants in the trial were split at random into five groups of five each, receiving low-dose or high-dose Ad26.COV2.S once or twice, or else placebo on both occasions. Blinding of investigators to trial group allocation was maintained during experiments and outcome assessment. Study-wide findings and limitations: According to the authors, total T cell responses may have been underestimated by the TCR breadth and depth analyses. Non-spike TCR breadth was comparable between vaccine and placebo recipients, consistent with the vaccine containing only spike. Compared with placebo recipients, Ad26.COV2.S recipients showed higher spike-specific TCR breadth (P = 0.0014). The study was not powered to compare responses between vaccine doses or regimens. After vaccination, substantial breadth of spike-specific CD8+ and CD4+ T cell responses was reported.

The treatment or condition label, read with the paper, signifies: about 20 received Ad26.COV2.S at low or high dose, single or two shots; roughly five received placebo; per-sample allocation not given. For vaccine and placebo recipients, repertoires were sequenced using samples collected on day 63 after the first injection. Between 29 July and 7 August 2020, Cohort 1b enrolled about 27 adults aged 18-55 years at one site in Boston, USA. Ad26.COV2.S was a replication-incompetent adenovirus type 26 vector expressing a prefusion-stabilized SARS-CoV-2 spike protein from the original Wuhan strain. Taken from cysteine to phenylalanine, the CDR3 has 14 residues. The retained sequence is limited to the CDR3, 42 bases, with the frame set at the first base. Sequences SGHRS (CDR1) and YFSETQ (CDR2) are obtained from the germline V gene. V and J are trimmed by 4 bases and 7 bases, and the gene matches miss 5 bases of the junction.

A remark on this clone: This receptor's antigen is unknown. No much larger clone is present one base from it, and per-base qualities are unavailable.

TCRbeta CDR3 regions were sequenced with the immunoSEQ Assay. After extraction, genomic DNA underwent amplification by bias-controlled multiplex PCR, followed by high-throughput sequencing. Concerning the study's data processing: To quantify the absolute abundance of each unique TCRbeta CDR3 region, sequences were collapsed and filtered. Usable DNA was measured by amplifying reference genes present in all nucleated cells, and TCRbeta template counts were normalized to that usable DNA to estimate T cell fraction. Repertoire TCRs were annotated as SARS-CoV-2-specific when V gene, CDR3 amino acid sequence and J gene were exactly matched to a known reactive TCR set. The reference SARS-CoV-2 TCR set came from MIRA and was filtered for enrichment in COVID-19-positive ImmuneCODE repertoires, removing public or cross-reactive TCRs. Using the MIRA antigens, annotated TCRs were further analysed by specific ORF or by position within an ORF. Breadth was defined as the number of annotated unique rearrangements divided by the total number of unique productive rearrangements, and depth was defined as the summed frequency of the annotated unique rearrangements. Two-sided Wilcoxon rank-sum tests were used to compare TCR breadth between groups. Imported from immuneACCESS, the table was reduced by TCRdb to in-frame sequences with V and J called. These copies leave out some clones; in studies compared against another copy, an unresolved V gene accounts for under half, and the cause of the remainder is not known. That table supplies the V and J calls and clone size; D and trimming were determined from the DNA. Across this sample there are about 240,000 clones, with 85% to 90% seen only once. The top ten clonotypes cover about 10% of the sample.

The chain is made from TRBV5-1 and TRBJ1-6; the central 7 bases match TRBD1. The material was peripheral blood, obtained in a trial of Ad26.COV2.S vaccine versus placebo. The sequence derives from a person between 18 and 65 years old who received the Ad26.COV2.S COVID-19 vaccine or a placebo. Read as DNA, the sequence is TGCGCCAGCAGCCTGGGACAGATCAATTCACCCCTCCACTTT. The translation is CASSLGQINSPLHF.